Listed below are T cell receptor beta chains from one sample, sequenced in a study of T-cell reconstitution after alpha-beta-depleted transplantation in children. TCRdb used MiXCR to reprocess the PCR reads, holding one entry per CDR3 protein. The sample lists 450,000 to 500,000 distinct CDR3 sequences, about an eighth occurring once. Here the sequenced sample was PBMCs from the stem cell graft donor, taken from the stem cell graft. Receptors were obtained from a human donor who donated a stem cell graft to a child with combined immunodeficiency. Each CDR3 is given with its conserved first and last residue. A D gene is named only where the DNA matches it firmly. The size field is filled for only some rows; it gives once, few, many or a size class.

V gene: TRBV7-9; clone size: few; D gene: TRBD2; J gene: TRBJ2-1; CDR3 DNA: TGTGCCAGCAGCCACCTAGCGGGAGGGCCTTACAATGAGCAGTTCTTC; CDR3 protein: CASSHLAGGPYNEQFF
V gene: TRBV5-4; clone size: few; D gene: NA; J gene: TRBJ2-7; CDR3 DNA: TGTGCCAGCAGCTTGTCACGGGGCAAGTACGAGCAGTACTTC; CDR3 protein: CASSLSRGKYEQYF
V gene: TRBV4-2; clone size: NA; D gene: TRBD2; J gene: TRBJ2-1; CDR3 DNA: TGTGCCAGCAGCCAAGTGGGTAGCGGGGGGAGGGCCTACAATGAGCAGTTCTTC; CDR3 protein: CASSQVGSGGRAYNEQFF
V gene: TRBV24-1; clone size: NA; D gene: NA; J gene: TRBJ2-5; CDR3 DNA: TGTGCCGCCAGTGACCCTCAGGAGACCCAGTACTTC; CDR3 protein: CAASDPQETQYF
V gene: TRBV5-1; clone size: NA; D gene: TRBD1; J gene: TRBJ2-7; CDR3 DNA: TGCGCCAGCAGCTTTCCCGACAGGGACGAGCAGTACTTC; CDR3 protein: CASSFPDRDEQYF
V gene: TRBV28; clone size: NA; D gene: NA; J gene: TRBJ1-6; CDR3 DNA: TGTGCCAGCAGTTTCCGGTATAATTCACCCCTCCACTTT; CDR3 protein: CASSFRYNSPLHF
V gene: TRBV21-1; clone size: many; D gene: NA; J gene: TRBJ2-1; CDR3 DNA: TGTGCCAGCAGCAAAACCAATGCGGCCCCGCACTACAATGAGCAGTTCTTC; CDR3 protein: CASSKTNAAPHYNEQFF
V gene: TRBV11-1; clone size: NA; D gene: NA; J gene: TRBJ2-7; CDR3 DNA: TGTGCCAGCAGCTCGGCAGCGGTCCCCTACGAGCAGTACTTC; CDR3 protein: CASSSAAVPYEQYF
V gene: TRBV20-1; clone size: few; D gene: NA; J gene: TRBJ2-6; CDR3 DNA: TGCAGTGCCACGGGACCCCCGTGGTTCTCTGGGGCCAACGTCCTGACTTTC; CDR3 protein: CSATGPPWFSGANVLTF
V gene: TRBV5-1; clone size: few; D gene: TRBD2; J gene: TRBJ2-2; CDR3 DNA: TGCGCCAGCAGCTTGGTCAGTGGGAGGGGCACCGGGGAGCTGTTTTTT; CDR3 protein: CASSLVSGRGTGELFF
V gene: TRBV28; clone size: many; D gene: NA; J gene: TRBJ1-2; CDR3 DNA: TGTGCCAGCAGTTTGGAGGCTTGGGGCTACACCTTC; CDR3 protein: CASSLEAWGYTF
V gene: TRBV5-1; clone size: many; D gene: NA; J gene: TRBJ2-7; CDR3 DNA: TGCGCCAGCAGCTTGGATGCAGGAGGGTTAATCTACGAGCAGTACTTC; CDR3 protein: CASSLDAGGLIYEQYF
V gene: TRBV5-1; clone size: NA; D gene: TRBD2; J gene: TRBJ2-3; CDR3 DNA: TGCGCCAGCAGCCCAGCGGGGGGGAATCCTGCTAGCACAGATACGCAGTATTTT; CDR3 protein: CASSPAGGNPASTDTQYF
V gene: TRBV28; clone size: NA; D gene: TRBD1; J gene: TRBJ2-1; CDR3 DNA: TGTGCCAGCAGTTCCCCGGACAGGCCCTCCTACAATGAGCAGTTCTTC; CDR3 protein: CASSSPDRPSYNEQFF
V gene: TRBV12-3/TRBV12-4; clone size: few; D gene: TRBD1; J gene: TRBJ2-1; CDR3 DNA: TGTGCCAGCAGGCCCGACAGGGGGCAACAGTTCTTC; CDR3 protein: CASRPDRGQQFF
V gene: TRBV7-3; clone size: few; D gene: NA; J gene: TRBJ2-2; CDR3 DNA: TGTGCCAGCAGCTTCCCCGGCCTGACCGGGGAGCTGTTTTTT; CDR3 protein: CASSFPGLTGELFF
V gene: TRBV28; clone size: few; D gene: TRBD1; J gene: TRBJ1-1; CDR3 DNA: TGTGCCAGCACCGAGGACAGGGGGAACACTGAAGCTTTCTTT; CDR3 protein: CASTEDRGNTEAFF
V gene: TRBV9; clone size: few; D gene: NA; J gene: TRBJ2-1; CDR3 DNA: TGTGCCAGCAGCCCCTGGGCAGGGGCAGATGAGCAGTTCTTC; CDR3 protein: CASSPWAGADEQFF
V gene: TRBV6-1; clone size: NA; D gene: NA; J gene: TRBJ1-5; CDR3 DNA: TGTGCCAGCCGACGGCGGGGTTTAGGGTATAGCAATCAGCCCCAGCATTTT; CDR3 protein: CASRRRGLGYSNQPQHF
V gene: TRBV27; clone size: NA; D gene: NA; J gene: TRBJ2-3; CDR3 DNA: TGTGCCAGCAGAACAGGAATTAGCACAGATACGCAGTATTTT; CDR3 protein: CASRTGISTDTQYF